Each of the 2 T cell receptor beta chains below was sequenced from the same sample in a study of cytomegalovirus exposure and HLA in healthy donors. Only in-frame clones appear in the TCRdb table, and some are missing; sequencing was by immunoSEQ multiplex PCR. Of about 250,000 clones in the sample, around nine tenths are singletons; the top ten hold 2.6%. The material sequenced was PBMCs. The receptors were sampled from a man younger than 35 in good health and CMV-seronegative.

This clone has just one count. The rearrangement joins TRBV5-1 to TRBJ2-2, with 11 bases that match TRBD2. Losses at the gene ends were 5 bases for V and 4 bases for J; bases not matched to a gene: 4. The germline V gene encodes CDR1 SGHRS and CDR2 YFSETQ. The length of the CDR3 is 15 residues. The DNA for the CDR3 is TGCGCCAGCAGACATACTAGCGGGGGCACCGGGGAGCTGTTTTTT. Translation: CASRHTSGGTGELFF.

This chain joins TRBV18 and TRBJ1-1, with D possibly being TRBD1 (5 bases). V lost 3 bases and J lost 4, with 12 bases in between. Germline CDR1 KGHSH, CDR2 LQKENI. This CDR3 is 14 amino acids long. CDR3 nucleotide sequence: TGTGCCAGCTCACCGGAGTGGAGGGGCACTGAAGCTTTCTTT. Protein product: CASSPEWRGTEAFF.